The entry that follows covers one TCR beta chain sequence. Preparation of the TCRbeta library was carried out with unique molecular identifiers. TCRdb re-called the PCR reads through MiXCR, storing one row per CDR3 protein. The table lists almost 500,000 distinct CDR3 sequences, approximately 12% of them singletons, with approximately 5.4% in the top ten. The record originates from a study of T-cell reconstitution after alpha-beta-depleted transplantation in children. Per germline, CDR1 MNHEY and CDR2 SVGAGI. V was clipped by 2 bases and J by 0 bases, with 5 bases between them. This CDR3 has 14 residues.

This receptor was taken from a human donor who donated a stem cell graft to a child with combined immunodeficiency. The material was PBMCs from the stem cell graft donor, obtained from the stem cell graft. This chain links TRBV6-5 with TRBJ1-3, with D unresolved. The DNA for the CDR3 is TGTGCCAGCAGTTACACAGACTCTGGAAACACCATATATTTT. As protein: CASSYTDSGNTIYF.